This T cell receptor beta chain emerged from a study of glioma-infiltrating T cells after dendritic cell vaccination (dated by TCRdb to 2016 to 2017). Turning to the overall study: The cohort comprised about 15 glioblastoma patients from Phase I and II dendritic cell vaccination trials, 9 newly diagnosed and 6 with recurrent disease. Deep sequencing of TCR beta CDR3 regions was used to quantify tumor-infiltrating lymphocyte content and compare tumor and blood repertoires in dendritic cell-vaccinated glioblastoma patients. The vaccine was prepared from monocyte-derived dendritic cells that were cultured for approximately seven days with IL-4 and GM-CSF and then pulsed overnight with autologous tumor lysate. Autologous tumor lysate-pulsed dendritic cell vaccination was administered to the patients between the early 2000s and the early 2010s. Survival after dendritic cell vaccination was correlated with TCR sequencing metrics, including TIL content and tumor-blood repertoire overlap. Patients received three intradermal dendritic cell vaccine injections at biweekly intervals in the arm below the axilla. What the authors observed across the whole study: The three-group TCR overlap response model was characterized as speculative, and prospective validation of the model was stated to be required. TCR clonality showed no direct relationship with survival, which suggests that a diverse polyclonal response may be important. The cohort was small and heterogeneous, few patients had complete blood and tumor sets, and even fewer had initial-recurrent tumor pairs. After dendritic cell vaccination, a higher estimated pretreatment TIL content predicted longer time to progression and longer overall survival.

To be selected, patients needed enough residual fresh-frozen tumor tissue and more than two years of available survival data. Although molecular status otherwise differed among the glioblastoma patients, no patient had an isocitrate dehydrogenase mutation. PBMC were collected before vaccination, two weeks after the third vaccination, and at tumor progression if tumor progression occurred. The Qiagen DNeasy Blood extraction Kit was used to extract genomic DNA. Relative to germline, V is 0 bases shorter and J is 5 bases shorter, with 16 bases between their ends. The CDR3 numbers 17 residues from cysteine through phenylalanine. Left in the record is the CDR3 DNA by itself, 51 bases read in frame from the first base. From a lookup of the germline V gene, CDR1 and CDR2 are MGHRA and YSYEKL. TCRB CDR3 regions were amplified from 2 to 2.5 ug genomic DNA, or all available DNA if less, using the immunoSEQ assay. The multiplex PCR employed 60 forward primers targeting TCR V beta segments and 13 reverse primers targeting J beta segments. To estimate the number of reads per starting template, synthetic control templates were added to each sample at limiting dilution. The Illumina HiSeq System generated sequencing reads of 87 bp. Turning to the authors' computational methods: PCR and sequencing errors were removed by a nearest neighbor algorithm that merged closely related sequences. TCR overlap was measured as the percentage of unique tumor TCR beta sequences that were also present in the peripheral blood of the same patient. Entries here come from immuneACCESS through TCRdb and include only in-frame sequences with V and J called. Some clones fail to appear in such tables; in the studies checked, an unresolved V gene covers under half of the shortfall, and the cause of the remainder is unknown. V, J and clone size are taken as reported in that table, and D and trimming were inferred from the DNA itself. The sample records fewer than 100,000 clones, about nine tenths of which are singletons. The ten biggest clones cover around 16% of the sample.

On this clone: It lacks a known antigen. No qualities accompany the bases; no much larger clone lies one base away.

Recombination linked TRBV4-1 to TRBJ1-4; TRBD1 is possibly the D segment (5 matching bases). The receptor comes from a human donor with glioblastoma. The sequences come from blood, collected before dendritic cell vaccination. The nucleotide sequence reads as follows: TGCGCCAGCAGCCAAGATCAATTAGGGGCTTGGAATGAAAAACTGTTTTTT. The translation is CASSQDQLGAWNEKLFF.